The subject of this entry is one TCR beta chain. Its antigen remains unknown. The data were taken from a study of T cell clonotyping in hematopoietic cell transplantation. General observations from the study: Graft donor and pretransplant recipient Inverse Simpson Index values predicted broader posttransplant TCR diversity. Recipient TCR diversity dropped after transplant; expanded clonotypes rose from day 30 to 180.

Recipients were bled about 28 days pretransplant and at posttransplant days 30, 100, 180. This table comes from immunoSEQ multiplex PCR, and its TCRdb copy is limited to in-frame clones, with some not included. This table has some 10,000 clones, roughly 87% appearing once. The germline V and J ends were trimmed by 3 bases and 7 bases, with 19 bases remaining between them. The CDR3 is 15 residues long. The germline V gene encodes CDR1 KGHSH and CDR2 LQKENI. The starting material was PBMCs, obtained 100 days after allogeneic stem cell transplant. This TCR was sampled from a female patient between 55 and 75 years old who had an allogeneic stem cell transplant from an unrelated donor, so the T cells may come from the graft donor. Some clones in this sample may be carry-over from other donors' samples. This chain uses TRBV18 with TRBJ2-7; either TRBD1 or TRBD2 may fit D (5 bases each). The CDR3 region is CASSPGARVYVEQYF. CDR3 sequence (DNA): TGTGCCAGCTCACCCGGGGCCAGAGTCTACGTAGAGCAGTACTTC.